This TCR beta chain stems from a study of blood T cell repertoires in COVID-19. In the study overall: Specimens from acute and convalescent COVID-19 originated in the United States, Italy and Spain. PBMCs, B-cell-depleted T cells, or T cells provided the cDNA or gDNA that made up the material.

The CDR3 covers 14 residues. Germline V gene lookup returns CDR1 SGDLS and CDR2 YYNGEE. V shed 4 bases and J 4 bases; nucleotides not matched to a gene: 3. Sequencing used immunoSEQ multiplex PCR; TCRdb keeps in-frame clones, though not all of them. The sample holds 300,000 to 350,000 clones, about 90% seen once. Cohort assignment relied on participant-reported clinical history. Sample: PBMCs or T cells enriched from blood (not recorded which). The V call is TRBV9, the J call TRBJ2-7; 12 bases are shared with TRBD1. This sequence originates from a woman in her late teens or twenties with acute COVID-19. The CDR3 bases are TGTGCCAGCAGCTCGGGACAGGGGGCTTACGAGCAGTACTTC. Its protein product is CASSSGQGAYEQYF.